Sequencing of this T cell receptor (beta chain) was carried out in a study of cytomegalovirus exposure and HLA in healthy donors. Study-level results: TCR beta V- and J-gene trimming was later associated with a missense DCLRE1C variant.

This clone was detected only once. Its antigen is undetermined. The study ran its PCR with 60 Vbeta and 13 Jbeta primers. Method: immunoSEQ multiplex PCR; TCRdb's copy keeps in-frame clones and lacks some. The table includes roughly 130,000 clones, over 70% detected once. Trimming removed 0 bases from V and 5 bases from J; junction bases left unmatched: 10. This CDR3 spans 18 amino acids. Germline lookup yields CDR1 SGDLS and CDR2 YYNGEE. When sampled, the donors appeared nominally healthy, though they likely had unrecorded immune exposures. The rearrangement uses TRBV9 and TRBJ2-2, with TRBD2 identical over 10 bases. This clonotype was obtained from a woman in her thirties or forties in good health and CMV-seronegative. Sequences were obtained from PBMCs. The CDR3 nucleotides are TGTGCCAGCAGCGTAGCCCCCCAGCGGGAGGGCCCTACCGGGGAGCTGTTTTTT. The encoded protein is CASSVAPQREGPTGELFF.